These 7 T cell receptor beta chains came from one sample sequenced in a study of cytomegalovirus exposure and HLA in healthy donors. The data were produced by immunoSEQ multiplex PCR, yet TCRdb's version contains in-frame clones alone and is incomplete. The table records about 100,000 clones, approximately 86% of them present only once. Sequences were obtained from PBMCs. The receptors come from a woman between 18 and 30 years old in good health and CMV-seronegative.

The chain links TRBV7-9 to TRBJ2-7, with D perhaps matching TRBD2 (5 bases). This CDR3 is built from 16 residues. The V gene lost 4 bases and the J gene lost 4 bases, with 20 bases spanning the gap. Germline values: CDR1 SEHNR, CDR2 FQNEAQ (reference sequence). CDR3 DNA sequence: TGTGCCAGCAGCTATACGGACTCTAGGGCCTTATACGAGCAGTACTTC. Translation gives CASSYTDSRALYEQYF.

The chain has TRBV30 and TRBJ2-7, with 7 bases identical to TRBD1. The CDR3 sequence is 14 residues long. Germline V gene data show CDR1 as GTSNPN and CDR2 as SVGIG (reference sequence). V shed 2 bases and J 6 bases; nucleotides not matched to a gene: 10. The CDR3 protein is CAWSPTRQGREQYF. The CDR3, as DNA: TGTGCCTGGAGTCCTACTCGACAGGGACGCGAGCAGTACTTC. Using reference TRBV30 and TRBJ2-7 for the parts outside the CDR3, the full variable domain is SQTIHQWPATLVQPVGSPLSLECTVEGTSNPNLYWYRQAAGRGLQLLFYSVGIGQISSEVPQNLSASRPQDRQFILSSKKLLLSDSGFYLCAWSPTRQGREQYFGPGTRLTVT.

V is TRBV4-1 and J is TRBJ2-1; D unclear. V was cut by 8 bases and J by 1 base, with 15 bases left in between. The CDR3 consists of 15 residues. Germline V gene data show CDR1 as MGHRA and CDR2 as YSYEKL. CDR3 in DNA: TGCGCCAGCGGAGATTTTGTCCTTTCCTACAATGAGCAGTTCTTC. It yields the protein CASGDFVLSYNEQFF.

V is TRBV5-1 and J is TRBJ1-1; D unresolved. The V end lost 4 bases, the J end lost 2 bases, and 15 bases lay between the germline ends. The CDR3 extends over 15 amino acids. Germline values: CDR1 SGHRS, CDR2 YFSETQ. CDR3 sequence: CASSPLGESNTEAFF. The DNA for the CDR3 is TGCGCCAGCAGCCCGCTGGGAGAGTCCAACACTGAAGCTTTCTTT.

This chain uses TRBV9 with TRBJ1-1, with D unresolved. CDR3 length: 16 residues. V was clipped by 4 bases and J by 6 bases, with 22 bases between them. Germline V lookup: CDR1 SGDLS, CDR2 YYNGEE. The CDR3 DNA reads TGTGCCAGCAGCACCTATCCGGGCACCTTGGACTCTGAAGCTTTCTTT. As protein: CASSTYPGTLDSEAFF. Drawing the rest from reference TRBV9 and TRBJ1-1, the complete variable domain is DSGVTQTPKHLITATGQRVTLRCSPRSGDLSVYWYQQSLDQGLQFLIQYYNGEERAKGNILERFSAQQFPDLHSELNLSSLELGDSALYFCASSTYPGTLDSEAFFGQGTRLTVV.

This chain connects TRBV19 to TRBJ1-1, with D possibly TRBD1 on 6 matching bases. Germline V CDR1 and CDR2: LNHDA, SQIVND (reference sequence). V gave up 2 bases and J gave up 1 base, with 11 bases separating them. The CDR3 is 15 amino acids. The CDR3 reads CASSIRWGPNTEAFF. For the CDR3, the DNA is TGTGCCAGTAGTATACGTTGGGGGCCGAACACTGAAGCTTTCTTT.

The chain uses TRBV4-1 and TRBJ1-2, with D uncertain. This CDR3 comprises 14 residues. Germline CDR1 reads MGHRA; CDR2 reads YSYEKL. V was clipped by 6 bases and J by 2 bases, with 13 bases between them. CDR3 in amino acids: CASRSPGRNYGYTF. In DNA form, the CDR3 reads TGCGCCAGCAGGTCGCCGGGGAGGAACTATGGCTACACCTTC.